This TCR beta chain was retrieved from a study of blood T cell repertoires in COVID-19 (dated by TCRdb to about 2020). About the study as a whole: Samples covering the acute and convalescent phases of COVID-19 were provided by collaborators in the United States, Italy and Spain. HLA class I and class II types, where available, came from metadata supplied by the sample provider rather than from assay-based typing. Samples came from the ongoing ImmuneRACE study (first 160 participants) plus 1,254 subjects from 6 global collaborators. The repertoires were released in a freely available public database intended as a resource for research on the immune response to SARS-CoV-2. Sample metadata almost always included a de-identified subject ID, COVID-19 status, age in years and sex. The material from the prospective study consisted of cDNA or gDNA derived from T cells, B-cell-depleted T cells, or PBMCs. The dataset comprised deeply sampled blood TCRbeta repertoires from subjects exposed to, actively infected with, or recovered from COVID-19.

To note about this clone: It lacks a known antigen. Per-base quality was not reported, and no clone a single base away is much larger than it.

General study outcomes and caveats: Clinical and demographic metadata were provided uncurated, with the amount varying by source and participant.

Taken from cysteine to phenylalanine, the CDR3 has 16 residues. Solely the CDR3 DNA is kept, with 48 bases framed from the first base. V and J are truncated by 2 bases and 4 bases respectively, leaving an intervening sequence of 18 bases. The germline V gene yields SGHRS for CDR1 and YFSETQ for CDR2. TCRbeta CDR3 regions were amplified from genomic DNA by means of the immunoSEQ Assay, a bias-controlled multiplex PCR. Regarding the original processing steps: The number of nucleated cells in each sample was estimated from the amplification of reference gene primers within the assay. Sequence reads were collapsed and filtered to measure the absolute abundance of every unique TCRbeta CDR3 rearrangement. For each sample, productive Simpson clonality was calculated as the square root of Simpson's diversity index over productive rearrangements. This immuneACCESS table, as held by TCRdb, lists in-frame sequences with V and J called but not all clones. Of the missing ones, under half trace to an unresolved V gene in checked studies; the others have no known cause. Clone size and V and J calls were adopted from that table, with D and trimming inferred from the DNA. Within this sample are about 270,000 clones, with 84% of them counted one time only. Of the sample, 8% to 9.5% falls within the top ten clones.

Each collaborating institution followed its own protocols to collect whole blood in K2EDTA tubes. Collaborator samples were shipped for TCRbeta analysis as frozen whole blood, isolated PBMCs, or DNA extracted from either sample type. The rearranged chain carries TRBV5-1 and TRBJ2-5, with a weak D call of TRBD2 (5 bases match). The sequenced material came from peripheral blood. The clonotype originates from a human donor in a cohort sampled during active COVID-19. The encoded CDR3 is CASSLLRTSPAETQYF. The sequenced DNA: TGCGCCAGCAGCTTACTCAGGACTTCCCCCGCAGAGACCCAGTACTTC.